A selection of T cell receptor beta chains follows, all from one sample in a study of blood T cell repertoires in COVID-19. Only in-frame clones appear in the TCRdb table, and some are missing; sequencing was by immunoSEQ multiplex PCR. The repertoire consists of about 84,000 clones, with around 80% occurring once and the leading ten covering 29%. Sequenced sample: peripheral blood. The receptors originated from an elderly woman with acute or convalescent COVID-19. CDR3s leave out the opening cysteine and the closing phenylalanine or tryptophan.

TRBJ2-3 | TRBV7-3 | ASSSTSVSTDTQY
TRBJ2-5 | TRBV10-3 | AISTGGETQY
TRBJ2-1 | TRBV11-2 | ASSLASSGSFGEQF
TRBJ1-3 | TRBV18 | ASSPGQTKGNAIY
TRBJ2-7 | TRBV3-1/TRBV3-2 | ASSQGQGRWEQY
TRBJ2-2 | TRBV6-4 | ASGPGTANTGELF
TRBJ2-1 | TRBV19 | ASSMAGAYNEQF
TRBJ2-3 | TRBV11-2 | ASSFSGGFTDTQY
TRBJ2-1 | TRBV6-2/TRBV6-3 | ASSNRDRGNEQF
TRBJ2-1 | TRBV2 | ASLGTSSYNEQF
TRBJ1-1 | TRBV7-2 | ASSLNQGTEAF
TRBJ2-2 | TRBV10-3 | AISGTSGMTGELF
TRBJ1-4 | TRBV2 | ASSGEGTATNEKLF
TRBJ2-5 | TRBV7-7 | ASSLEFSGGQETQY
TRBJ2-6 | TRBV5-4 | ASSLGASSGANVLT
TRBJ1-2 | TRBV7-8 | ASSLGEGYYGYT
TRBJ2-1 | TRBV27 | ASSSTPGTVYNEQF
TRBJ1-6 | TRBV18 | ASSTSGGANSPLH
TRBJ2-7 | TRBV6-5 | ASQGTSSYEQY
TRBJ1-4 | TRBV3-1/TRBV3-2 | ATAGTGDEKLF
TRBJ1-1 | TRBV7-9 | ASSPGQGTQESTEAF
TRBJ2-5 | TRBV18 | ASSPGQGRQETQY
TRBJ2-1 | TRBV6-1 | ASSEGRLRGNEQF
TRBJ1-2 | TRBV19 | ASSSDTGYGYT
TRBJ1-3 | TRBV3-1/TRBV3-2 | ASSHLSSGVSGNTIY
TRBJ2-3 | TRBV29-1 | SVGRLAGGDTQY
TRBJ2-7 | TRBV2 | ASSASAGTGSYEQY
TRBJ2-5 | TRBV3-1/TRBV3-2 | ASSPRQGTETQY
TRBJ2-2 | TRBV5-1 | ASSETGTLIGELF
TRBJ2-7 | TRBV27 | ASSPRDRGSGQY
TRBJ1-3 | TRBV19 | ASSAGTGVSRNTIY
TRBJ2-7 | TRBV5-1 | ASSLEAGGIGEQY
TRBJ1-3 | TRBV11-1 | ASSLRPDFGNTIY
TRBJ2-3 | TRBV18 | ASSPIQAGNTDTQY
TRBJ2-1 | TRBV5-6 | ASSPTSGSRNEQF
TRBJ2-1 | TRBV27 | ASSYGDTGTSGVDYNEQF
TRBJ2-7 | TRBV6-5 | ASSYSGLAGREQY
TRBJ2-2 | TRBV19 | ASSQNIKQAYTGELF
TRBJ1-6 | TRBV23-1 | ASSQSRQRPYNSPLH